These T cell receptor beta chains were read from a single sample in a study of T-cell reconstitution after alpha-beta-depleted transplantation in children. One entry per CDR3 protein results from TCRdb running MiXCR on the PCR reads. The sample records approximately 520,000 distinct CDR3 sequences, 11% being singletons. The sequencing here drew on PBMCs, mostly from graft donor cells, taken 180 days after TCRalphabeta/CD19-depleted stem cell transplant. Receptors were obtained from a female patient aged 2 to 10 who had a stem cell transplant for aplastic anemia, so the T cells may come from the graft donor. Both conserved end residues are part of each CDR3. The order of the fields is clone size, J gene, D gene, CDR3 length, V gene, CDR3 protein, CDR3 DNA. The D gene is left open where the match is weak. Size is stated for part of the rows, as once, few or many counts, or as a class when the clone is expanded.

>-|TRBJ1-1|-|11|TRBV12-3/TRBV12-4
CASRIDIEAFF
TGTGCCAGCAGGATCGACATTGAAGCTTTCTTT
>few|TRBJ2-1|-|14|TRBV20-1
CSARVHGTSNEQFF
TGCAGTGCTAGGGTACACGGGACTTCTAATGAGCAGTTCTTC
>-|TRBJ2-5|TRBD2|17|TRBV27
CASSLGALAGGQETQYF
TGTGCCAGCAGTTTAGGGGCCCTAGCGGGAGGACAAGAGACCCAGTACTTC
>-|TRBJ1-1|-|13|TRBV18
CASSPEGAEEAFF
TGTGCCAGCTCACCGGAGGGTGCGGAGGAGGCTTTCTTT
>-|TRBJ2-1|TRBD2|11|TRBV20-1
CSARRLAEQFF
TGCAGTGCTAGGCGACTAGCCGAGCAGTTCTTC
>few|TRBJ2-7|TRBD1|15|TRBV7-8
CASSHRDRLTYEQYF
TGTGCCAGCAGCCACCGGGACAGGCTAACCTACGAGCAGTACTTC
>-|TRBJ2-3|TRBD2|14|TRBV9
CASKGGGGTDTQYF
TGTGCCAGCAAAGGCGGGGGGGGCACAGATACGCAGTATTTT
>few|TRBJ2-3|-|14|TRBV6-2/TRBV6-3
CASRPHGLSDTQYF
TGTGCCAGCAGACCCCATGGACTTTCAGATACGCAGTATTTT
>few|TRBJ1-6|TRBD1|15|TRBV4-3
CASSQDRDRASPLHF
TGCGCCAGCAGCCAAGATCGGGACAGGGCCTCACCCCTCCACTTT
>few|TRBJ2-3|-|15|TRBV18
CASSRPSGSTDTQYF
TGTGCCAGCTCACGTCCGAGCGGGAGCACAGATACGCAGTATTTT
>-|TRBJ2-5|TRBD2|15|TRBV5-1
CASSPRAGVSETQYF
TGCGCCAGCAGCCCGAGGGCGGGAGTTTCGGAGACCCAGTACTTC
>few|TRBJ1-1|-|17|TRBV5-5
CASSLHSGFSPNTEAFF
TGTGCCAGCAGCTTGCATTCAGGGTTTTCCCCCAACACTGAAGCTTTCTTT
>few|TRBJ2-1|-|13|TRBV24-1
CATSDFIGDEQFF
TGTGCCACCAGTGATTTCATCGGGGATGAGCAGTTCTTC
>-|TRBJ1-1|TRBD1|13|TRBV6-1
CASSRGPNTEAFF
TGTGCCAGCAGCAGGGGGCCGAACACTGAAGCTTTCTTT
>-|TRBJ2-3|-|15|TRBV5-1
CASSPAKGRTDTQYF
TGCGCCAGCAGCCCGGCCAAGGGCAGGACAGATACGCAGTATTTT
>few|TRBJ1-2|-|13|TRBV6-2/TRBV6-3
CASRATPGVGYTF
TGTGCCAGCAGAGCGACCCCAGGGGTGGGCTACACCTTC
>-|TRBJ1-4|TRBD1|14|TRBV9
CASNRQGANEKLFF
TGTGCCAGCAACCGACAGGGGGCTAATGAAAAACTGTTTTTT
>-|TRBJ2-1|TRBD2|17|TRBV12-3/TRBV12-4
CASSKHLRLAAYNEQFF
TGTGCCAGCAGCAAACACTTAAGACTAGCGGCGTACAATGAGCAGTTCTTC
>-|TRBJ2-1|TRBD2|14|TRBV11-3
CASSPLAGRDEQFF
TGTGCCAGCAGCCCACTAGCGGGGCGGGATGAGCAGTTCTTC
>-|TRBJ1-1|-|15|TRBV19
CAIRRDSTANTEAFF
TGTGCCATTAGGAGAGACAGTACGGCGAACACTGAAGCTTTCTTT
>few|TRBJ2-3|TRBD1|16|TRBV4-3
CASSQARQGVSDTQYF
TGCGCCAGCAGCCAAGCCCGACAGGGTGTCTCAGATACGCAGTATTTT
>many|TRBJ1-5|-|14|TRBV12-3/TRBV12-4
CASSFGSSNQPQHF
TGTGCCAGCAGTTTTGGCAGTAGCAATCAGCCCCAGCATTTT
>few|TRBJ2-3|-|16|TRBV4-1
CASSQDTYTFTDTQYF
TGCGCCAGCAGCCAAGATACTTACACCTTCACAGATACGCAGTATTTT
>few|TRBJ1-2|-|12|TRBV20-1
CSVKGQPLGYTF
TGCAGTGTGAAAGGACAGCCTCTAGGCTACACCTTC
>-|TRBJ2-3|TRBD2|17|TRBV14
CASSQIKRTSGGDTQYF
TGTGCCAGCAGCCAAATCAAACGGACTAGCGGGGGAGATACGCAGTATTTT